The 12 T cell receptor beta chains below come from one sample, sequenced in a study of T-cell reconstitution after alpha-beta-depleted transplantation in children (dated by TCRdb to 2016 to 2018). The library was generated by PCR. These reads were obtained on an Illumina HiSeq 2500. Molecular barcoding was employed in the preparation of TCR libraries, with unique molecular identifiers being used to normalize TCRbeta repertoire quantification. The raw public reads went through TCRdb reprocessing: fastp at Q25, MiXCR clone calling, in-frame beta chains kept. Every CDR3 protein is listed once, alongside the most common genes and DNA of its rows. A total of about 500,000 distinct CDR3 sequences appear in this sample, less than 35% of them only once. Under 3% of the sample lies in the top ten. The sample in question was PBMCs from the stem cell graft donor, obtained from the stem cell graft. Every receptor here comes from a human donor who donated a stem cell graft to a child with aplastic anemia.

This clonotype was observed a few times. This chain uses TRBV6-5 with TRBJ2-3, with 11 bases that match TRBD2. In germline, CDR1 is MNHEY, CDR2 SVGAGI. The trim removed 3 bases at V and 6 bases at J, leaving 11 bases unmatched. The length of the CDR3 is 17 residues. In DNA form, the CDR3 reads TGTGCCAGCAGTTATTCCGCCACTAGCGGGAGTTGGGATACGCAGTATTTT. Its protein product is CASSYSATSGSWDTQYF.

The genes are TRBV30 and TRBJ2-3; D possibly uses TRBD1 or TRBD2 (5 bases each). The CDR3 has 16 residues. V lost 1 base and J 1 base, leaving 15 bases between the germline ends. In germline, CDR1 is GTSNPN, CDR2 SVGIG (reference sequence). CDR3 in amino acids: CAWSETSLGGTDTQYF. In DNA form, the CDR3 reads TGTGCCTGGAGTGAGACGTCACTAGGGGGCACAGATACGCAGTATTTT. The complete variable domain, with remaining parts taken from reference TRBV30 and TRBJ2-3, reads SQTIHQWPATLVQPVGSPLSLECTVEGTSNPNLYWYRQAAGRGLQLLFYSVGIGQISSEVPQNLSASRPQDRQFILSSKKLLLSDSGFYLCAWSETSLGGTDTQYFGPGTRLTVL.

The gene calls are TRBV20-1 and TRBJ2-5; 10 nucleotides align to TRBD2. The CDR3 totals 15 residues. Looked up from germline, CDR1 is DFQATT and CDR2 is SNEGSKA (reference sequence). The J segment lost 4 bases and the V segment lost 6 bases, leaving 11 bases of the junction unmatched. The CDR3 region is CSADPLAGVLETQYF. Here the CDR3 DNA reads TGCAGTGCGGACCCCCTAGCGGGAGTATTAGAGACCCAGTACTTC.

The genes are TRBV7-9 and TRBJ1-6; 10 bases are shared with TRBD1. CDR1 is SEHNR and CDR2 is FQNEAQ in the germline V gene (reference sequence). There are 14 residues in the CDR3. With V trimmed by 7 bases and J by 7 bases, 4 bases remained unmatched. The CDR3 loop is CASTPDRGNSPLHF. CDR3 bases: TGTGCCAGCACCCCGGACAGGGGGAATTCACCCCTCCACTTT.

The J gene is TRBJ2-5, the V gene TRBV15, with D unclear. The CDR3 has 13 residues. Germline loops: CDR1 LNHNV, CDR2 YYDKDF (reference sequence). With 5 bases removed from V and 5 bases from J, the gap between germline ends came to 12 bases. Here the CDR3 reads CATSQEPRETQYF. In DNA form, the CDR3 reads TGTGCCACCAGCCAAGAACCTAGGGAGACCCAGTACTTC.

The rearrangement links TRBV6-5 to TRBJ2-7; D is possibly TRBD1 (6 bases). Trimming shortened V by 2 bases and J by 3 bases, and 8 bases separated the two germline ends. The CDR3 has 13 amino acids. Germline CDR1 and CDR2: MNHEY and SVGAGI. The CDR3 loop reads CASSYKGDYEQYF. In DNA, the CDR3 is TGTGCCAGCAGTTACAAGGGGGACTACGAGCAGTACTTC.

The sample holds a few counts of this clonotype. The chain recombines TRBV6-5 with TRBJ2-1, with D possibly being TRBD2 (7 bases). Germline assignment: CDR1 MNHEY and CDR2 SVGAGI. Trimming shortened V by 5 bases and J by 9 bases, and 11 bases separated the two germline ends. The CDR3 runs to 12 residues. The CDR3 loop is CASSQGRAEQFF. Here the CDR3 DNA reads TGTGCCAGCAGTCAGGGGAGGGCTGAGCAGTTCTTC.

This clonotype appeared a few times. The chain is built from TRBV18 and TRBJ2-1; TRBD2 aligns across 9 bases. The CDR3 contains 16 residues. Germline V lookup: CDR1 KGHSH, CDR2 LQKENI. The V and J ends lost 0 bases and 10 bases, in that order; junction bases with no gene match: 10. The CDR3 here is CASSPPMRREGREQFF. The DNA of the CDR3 is TGTGCCAGCTCACCACCGATGAGGCGGGAGGGTAGAGAGCAGTTCTTC.

The gene calls are TRBV28 and TRBJ1-4; 7 positions agree with TRBD1. Germline loops: CDR1 MDHEN, CDR2 SYDVKM. The CDR3 runs to 13 residues. The V segment lost 11 bases and the J segment 3 bases; nucleotides outside the gene matches: 6. The CDR3, as DNA: TGTGCCTCAGGGGGGGGACCTAATGAAAAACTGTTTTTT. Translated: CASGGGPNEKLFF.

This clonotype was observed a handful of times. The chain recombines TRBV6-1 with TRBJ1-2; D call uncertain. Germline-derived CDR1 and CDR2 are MNHNS and SASEGT. V was trimmed by 6 bases and J by 3 bases, leaving 11 bases between them. The length of the CDR3 is 13 residues. CDR3 bases: TGTGCCAGCAGCATAGTTATAGACTATGGCTACACCTTC. This sequence encodes CASSIVIDYGYTF.

A few counts support this clonotype. The gene calls are TRBV20-1 and TRBJ2-4; the D gene is possibly TRBD1 (6 bases). The V end lost 6 bases, the J end lost 6 bases, and 9 bases lay between the germline ends. The germline V gene has CDR1 DFQATT and CDR2 SNEGSKA (reference sequence). CDR3 length: 11 residues. In nucleotides, the CDR3 is TGCAGTGCACCACAGGGAAACATTCAGTACTTC. It is translated as CSAPQGNIQYF.

This clonotype was seen a few times. The chain uses TRBV29-1 and TRBJ2-7, with D tentatively TRBD1 (5 bases). This CDR3 is 11 amino acids long. V lost 5 bases, J lost 2 bases, and 7 bases lay in between. Germline CDR1 and CDR2: SQVTM and ANQGSEA. CDR3 region: CSVTTAYEQYF. In DNA form, the CDR3 reads TGCAGCGTTACGACAGCCTACGAGCAGTACTTC.